The clone carrying this TCR beta chain was counted once. Its antigen is as yet unknown. Systemic immunosuppression or a history of autoimmune disease excluded patients. This sample is drawn from a study of OX40 agonist ivuxolimab in advanced cancers. Study-level results: Among the least clonally expanded were partial responders at 0.1-3.0 mg/kg. In CD8+ T cells, expanded clones were on average more numerous than in CD4+.

This CDR3 comprises 14 residues. Germline trimming cut 6 bases from V and 3 bases from J; bases unmatched to any gene: 7. Germline V CDR1 and CDR2: SEHNR, FQNEAQ (reference sequence). The table came from immunoSEQ multiplex PCR; TCRdb's copy has only in-frame clones and leaves some out. This sample has fewer than 12,000 clones, with 78% found just once. This TCR came from an adult with an advanced solid tumor such as melanoma, head and neck, liver or kidney cancer. Here the sequenced sample was CD4+ or CD8+ T cells sorted from blood, taken in a trial of the OX40 agonist ivuxolimab. The rearrangement joins TRBV7-9 to TRBJ2-7; 8 nucleotides match TRBD2. The CDR3 DNA reads TGTGCCAGCAGATCGAGCGGGGGCTTCTACGAGCAGTACTTC. It yields the protein CASRSSGGFYEQYF.